A selection of T cell receptor beta chains follows, all from one sample in a study of cytomegalovirus exposure and HLA in healthy donors. Measured with immunoSEQ multiplex PCR; TCRdb has only the in-frame clones, and not every one. The table records about 160,000 clones, 65% to 80% of them present only once. Sequencing was performed on PBMCs. Receptors were obtained from a middle-aged man in good health and CMV-seronegative. Both conserved end residues are part of each CDR3. The order of the fields is J gene, D gene, V gene, clone size, CDR3 DNA, CDR3 protein. D genes are given only for firm matches. Some rows mark clone size as missing; the rest say once, few, many or name a class of expanded clone.

TRBJ1-4 | . | TRBV9 | . | TGTGCCAGCAGCGTAGGAAGGGGATCTAATGAAAAACTGTTTTTT | CASSVGRGSNEKLFF
TRBJ2-2 | . | TRBV7-3 | . | TGTGCCAGCAGCCCCGGCCAGTTCGGGACAAACACCGGGGAGCTGTTTTTT | CASSPGQFGTNTGELFF
TRBJ1-2 | . | TRBV7-2 | few | TGTGCCAGCAGCTCAATCGGCGGTAGACCCCTGGTGTGGACCTTC | CASSSIGGRPLVWTF
TRBJ1-1 | TRBD1 | TRBV5-5 | . | TGTGCCAGCAGCCTGGCGACAGGGGCGAACACTGAAGCTTTCTTT | CASSLATGANTEAFF
TRBJ1-5 | TRBD1 | TRBV10-3 | once | TGTGCCATCAGTGACCAGGGGGGTCAGCCCCAGCATTTT | CAISDQGGQPQHF
TRBJ1-6 | TRBD1 | TRBV30 | . | TGTGCCTGGAGTCTCGCCGGGACAGGGACTTCACCCCTCCACTTT | CAWSLAGTGTSPLHF
TRBJ2-5 | TRBD2 | TRBV5-1 | . | TGCGCCAGCAGCTGGCTAGCGGGGGAGGTGACCCAGTACTTC | CASSWLAGEVTQYF
TRBJ1-4 | TRBD1 | TRBV14 | . | TGTGCCAGCAGCCCTTCCCACAGGGGCTTCTCCCCTAATGAAAAACTGTTTTTT | CASSPSHRGFSPNEKLFF
TRBJ1-2 | . | TRBV7-9 | . | TGTGCCAGCAGCCTGGGGACACTCTATGGCTACACCTTC | CASSLGTLYGYTF
TRBJ1-6 | . | TRBV11-2 | . | TGTGCCAGCAGCTTGACTGGTAATTCACCCCTCCACTTT | CASSLTGNSPLHF
TRBJ2-7 | TRBD1 | TRBV10-3 | . | TGTGCCATCAGCGGACAGGGGAAATACGAGCAGTACTTC | CAISGQGKYEQYF
TRBJ1-3 | . | TRBV7-9 | . | TGTTCCAGCAGCCCCGGGGAGGACTGGGACACCATATATTTT | CSSSPGEDWDTIYF
TRBJ1-4 | . | TRBV7-9 | . | TGTGCCAGCAGCTTAGGGGAGTTCGGGGAAAAACTGTTTTTT | CASSLGEFGEKLFF
TRBJ2-3 | TRBD2 | TRBV7-2 | . | TGTGCCAGCAGCACGACTAGCGGGGGGGCGGCAGATACGCAGTATTTT | CASSTTSGGAADTQYF
TRBJ2-2 | TRBD1 | TRBV5-4 | . | TGTGCCAGCAGCTTAGGGGACAGGGGACATGTGGGGGAGCTGTTTTTT | CASSLGDRGHVGELFF
TRBJ1-2 | TRBD1 | TRBV9 | . | TGTGCCAGCAGCGTAGCTGAGGACAGGGGAGGTGGCTACACCTTC | CASSVAEDRGGGYTF
TRBJ2-1 | . | TRBV5-5 | . | TGTGCCAGCAGCTACTCCGGGGGCTACAATGAGCAGTTCTTC | CASSYSGGYNEQFF
TRBJ2-7 | . | TRBV7-6 | . | TGTGCCAGCAGCTTAGATCGCGTATACGAGCAGTACTTC | CASSLDRVYEQYF
TRBJ1-1 | . | TRBV5-5 | . | TGTGCCAGCAGCTTAATTACAGGGCACACTGAAGCTTTCTTT | CASSLITGHTEAFF
TRBJ2-5 | TRBD1 | TRBV6-6 | once | TGTGCCAGCAGTGACAGCGGGACAGGGGGGGAGACCCAGTACTTC | CASSDSGTGGETQYF
TRBJ2-7 | . | TRBV6-5 | . | TGTGCCAGCAAACGGGACTCCGGTGGCGAGCAGTACTTC | CASKRDSGGEQYF
TRBJ2-1 | TRBD2 | TRBV6-1 | once | TGTGCCAGCAGTCTAGCGGGGTACTCCTACAATGAGCAGTTCTTC | CASSLAGYSYNEQFF
TRBJ1-4 | TRBD1 | TRBV7-8 | . | TGTGCCAGCAGCCCCGGGACAGGGTCAACTAATGAAAAACTGTTTTTT | CASSPGTGSTNEKLFF
TRBJ2-2 | . | TRBV11-2 | . | TGTGCCAGCAGCCCCTTGGAGGGGCGGACCGGGGAGCTGTTTTTT | CASSPLEGRTGELFF
TRBJ2-7 | . | TRBV6-5 | . | TGTGCCAGCAGTTACCAAGTCACAGGGAGTATTGTCGAGCAGTACTTC | CASSYQVTGSIVEQYF
TRBJ1-1 | . | TRBV30 | . | TGTGCCTGGAGGGGCGGCTGGGAGGCTTTCTTT | CAWRGGWEAFF
TRBJ2-5 | . | TRBV11-3 | . | TGTGCCAGCAGCCCGGGGGTGTCCGACCAGCAAGAGACCCAGTACTTC | CASSPGVSDQQETQYF
TRBJ2-2 | TRBD1 | TRBV5-1 | . | TGCGCCAGCAGCTCTTTGAGACAGGGGGCAAACACCGGGGAGCTGTTTTTT | CASSSLRQGANTGELFF
TRBJ1-1 | TRBD1 | TRBV29-1 | . | TGCAGCGTCACAGGGGGCGCGAGAACTGAAGCTTTCTTT | CSVTGGARTEAFF
TRBJ2-1 | TRBD2 | TRBV7-6 | . | TGTGCCAGCAGCTTAGGAGTAGCGGGGGGGTACAATGAGCAGTTCTTC | CASSLGVAGGYNEQFF
TRBJ2-1 | . | TRBV2 | few | TGTGCCAGCAGAGGATCTAGAATTGGGGAGCAGTTCTTC | CASRGSRIGEQFF
TRBJ2-1 | . | TRBV6-5 | . | TGTGCCAGCAGTTACTCGCCACCGGATGAGCAGTTCTTC | CASSYSPPDEQFF
TRBJ2-5 | . | TRBV29-1 | . | TGCAGCGTTGAAGCAGGGGTAAGCGTGACCCAGTACTTC | CSVEAGVSVTQYF
TRBJ2-7 | . | TRBV10-3 | . | TGTGCCATCAGTGAGGTCCCTATTACCTACGAGCAGTACTTC | CAISEVPITYEQYF
TRBJ1-2 | . | TRBV7-9 | . | TGTGCCAGCAGCGCCATAGGAGGGATAACGCATGGCTACACCTTC | CASSAIGGITHGYTF
TRBJ2-1 | TRBD2 | TRBV7-6 | . | TGTGCCAGCAGCTCCGACCGCGGGGGGGTATACAATGAGCAGTTCTTC | CASSSDRGGVYNEQFF
TRBJ2-7 | . | TRBV6-5 | . | TGTGCCGCCGGGAGCCTGACCTCCTACGAGCAGTACTTC | CAAGSLTSYEQYF
TRBJ1-2 | TRBD1 | TRBV30 | . | TGTGCCTGGAGTGCGCGACAGGGGGAGAGTGGCTACACCTTC | CAWSARQGESGYTF
TRBJ2-7 | TRBD1 | TRBV9 | . | TGTGCCAGCAGCGTAGGGACAGGGGGAGAGCAGTACTTC | CASSVGTGGEQYF
TRBJ1-5 | . | TRBV10-2 | few | TGCGCCAGCAGTGCTCTGGGGGACATTTATCAGCCCCAGCATTTT | CASSALGDIYQPQHF
TRBJ2-7 | . | TRBV10-2 | . | TGCGCCAGCAGTGGGGACACATTCTACGAGCAGTACTTC | CASSGDTFYEQYF
TRBJ1-5 | TRBD1 | TRBV19 | . | TGTGCCAGTAGTATAGGGACACCAGGGGGTCAGCCCCAGCATTTT | CASSIGTPGGQPQHF
TRBJ2-1 | TRBD2 | TRBV7-3 | . | TGTGCCAGCAGGCCCAGCGGGGGGGAACGGCAGTTCTTC | CASRPSGGERQFF
TRBJ1-1 | TRBD1 | TRBV7-9 | . | TGTGCCAGCAGCTTATCTGCAGGGGGTAACACTGAAGCTTTCTTT | CASSLSAGGNTEAFF
TRBJ1-1 | . | TRBV4-3 | few | TGCGCCAGCAGCCAAGATTTCGGAGTGAACACTGAAGCTTTCTTT | CASSQDFGVNTEAFF
TRBJ2-1 | . | TRBV7-9 | . | TGTGCCAGCAGCTTAGTCCTGGCCCACTACGATGAGCAGTTCTTC | CASSLVLAHYDEQFF
TRBJ2-1 | TRBD2 | TRBV30 | . | TGTGCCTGGGGGGTAGCGGGGGGATACCCTTACAATGAGCAGTTCTTC | CAWGVAGGYPYNEQFF
TRBJ1-1 | TRBD1 | TRBV11-2 | . | TGTGCCAGCAGCTTGGGACAGGGGGCCTACATGAACACTGAAGCTTTCTTT | CASSLGQGAYMNTEAFF
TRBJ1-5 | TRBD1 | TRBV28 | few | TGTGCCAGCAGTTTCCTACCGGGACAGTCAAATAGCAATCAGCCCCAGCATTTT | CASSFLPGQSNSNQPQHF
TRBJ2-7 | . | TRBV9 | once | TGTGCCAGCAGCGTAGAAGGGGTCGACGAGCAGTACTTC | CASSVEGVDEQYF
TRBJ2-2 | . | TRBV6-5 | . | TGTGCCAGCAGTTACTCTTTTAGAACCGGGGAGCTGTTTTTT | CASSYSFRTGELFF
TRBJ2-1 | . | TRBV19 | once | TGTGCCAGTAGTGTCCGACAGTCGTACAATGAGCAGTTCTTC | CASSVRQSYNEQFF